The 29 T cell receptor beta chains listed next were all sequenced from one sample in a study of glioma-infiltrating T cells after dendritic cell vaccination. The data were produced by immunoSEQ multiplex PCR, yet TCRdb's version contains in-frame clones alone and is incomplete. The data show tens of thousands of clones, approximately 80% seen once. Source: blood, taken before dendritic cell vaccination. The receptors here all came from a human donor with glioblastoma.

This chain uses TRBV5-4 with TRBJ1-5, with D unclear. The V end was cut by 4 bases, the J end by 2 bases, with 4 bases between. Germline V gene data show CDR1 as SGHNT and CDR2 as YYREEE (reference sequence). This CDR3 region has 12 residues. In DNA, the CDR3 is TGTGCCAGCAGCCGGGGCAATCAGCCCCAGCATTTT. It encodes CASSRGNQPQHF.

The chain combines TRBV9 with TRBJ1-5; unclear D gene. Looked up from germline, CDR1 is SGDLS and CDR2 is YYNGEE. The V end was cut by 2 bases, the J end by 7 bases, with 10 bases between. This CDR3 has 13 residues. The DNA of the CDR3 is TGTGCCAGCAGCGTTGATGGCGGCCAGCCCCAGCATTTT. As protein: CASSVDGGQPQHF.

The DNA of the CDR3 is TGTGCCAGCAGACCAGGACAGTCTAATCAGCCCCAGCATTTT. Translating gives CASRPGQSNQPQHF. The rearrangement links TRBV6-1 to TRBJ1-5, with D maybe TRBD1 (6 bases). The germline CDR1 and CDR2 sequences are MNHNS and SASEGT. The CDR3 is 14 residues long. Trimming left V 6 bases short and J 4 bases short, with 13 bases between.

J is TRBJ2-3 and V is TRBV5-6, with TRBD2 matching 10 bases. CDR3 length equals 15 residues. Germline V gene sequence: CDR1 SGHDT, CDR2 YYEEEE. V was clipped by 4 bases and J by 0 bases; unmatched bases: 2. The CDR3 sequence: CASSRAGGSTDTQYF. The CDR3 nucleotides read TGTGCCAGCAGCCGAGCGGGGGGGAGCACAGATACGCAGTATTTT.

J is TRBJ2-7 and V is TRBV9; 9 bases align to TRBD1. The CDR3 extends over 14 amino acids. The V gene end was trimmed by 2 bases and the J gene end by 2 bases; junction bases not matched to a gene: 2. CDR1 is SGDLS, CDR2 YYNGEE, per germline. In DNA, the CDR3 is TGTGCCAGCAGCGTCCGGGACAGGGCCTACGAGCAGTACTTC. Translated, it gives CASSVRDRAYEQYF. Supplemented by reference TRBV9 and TRBJ2-7, the full variable domain reads DSGVTQTPKHLITATGQRVTLRCSPRSGDLSVYWYQQSLDQGLQFLIQYYNGEERAKGNILERFSAQQFPDLHSELNLSSLELGDSALYFCASSVRDRAYEQYFGPGTRLTVT.

There are a few counts of this clone. The V and J genes are TRBV7-9 and TRBJ1-2; 7 bases align to TRBD1. The ends lost 0 bases at V and 2 bases at J; junction bases unmatched: 6. This CDR3 has 16 residues. Germline V gives CDR1 SEHNR, CDR2 FQNEAQ (reference sequence). The CDR3 DNA follows: TGTGCCAGCAGCTTAGCGGGAGCAGGGGGAAACTATGGCTACACCTTC. It yields the protein CASSLAGAGGNYGYTF. The whole variable domain, remainder taken from reference TRBV7-9 and TRBJ1-2, is DTGVSQNPRHKITKRGQNVTFRCDPISEHNRLYWYRQTLGQGPEFLTYFQNEAQLEKSRLLSDRFSAERPKGSFSTLEIQRTEQGDSAMYLCASSLAGAGGNYGYTFGSGTRLTVV.

The chain carries TRBV5-1 and TRBJ2-5, with D unclear. This CDR3 is built from 14 residues. V shed 2 bases and J shed 3 bases, with 11 bases lying between them. Germline V lookup: CDR1 SGHRS, CDR2 YFSETQ. The CDR3 region has the DNA TGCGCCAGCAGCTTAAATACCGCGGAAGAGACCCAGTACTTC. It specifies CASSLNTAEETQYF.

Only a few counts were recorded for this clone. The V gene is TRBV28, the J gene TRBJ1-2; 7 positions match TRBD1. The CDR3 spans 15 residues. J gave up 4 bases and V 5 bases, and 10 bases lay outside the gene matches. Germline V gene sequence: CDR1 MDHEN, CDR2 SYDVKM. In DNA, the CDR3 is TGTGCCAGCAGTCGCCGACAGGGAAGGGGCTATGGCTACACCTTC. Amino acids: CASSRRQGRGYGYTF.

The chain recombines TRBV5-4 with TRBJ2-7; TRBD1 aligns across 8 bases. CDR1 and CDR2 from the germline V gene are SGHNT and YYREEE (reference sequence). V shed 4 bases and J 2 bases; nucleotides not matched to a gene: 2. CDR3 length: 13 residues. CDR3 sequence reads: CASSRQGTYEQYV. CDR3 nucleotide sequence: TGTGCCAGCAGCAGACAGGGGACCTACGAGCAGTACGTC.

A few counts support this clone. The chain carries TRBV6-1 and TRBJ2-5, with D maybe TRBD1 (6 bases). This CDR3 has 15 residues. V was shortened by 4 bases and J by 3 bases, with 15 bases between the two germline ends. Germline CDR1 reads MNHNS; CDR2 reads SASEGT. CDR3 sequence reads: CASSVRGWAEETQYF. CDR3 nucleotide sequence: TGTGCCAGCAGTGTGAGGGGGTGGGCGGAAGAGACCCAGTACTTC.

The rearrangement links TRBV19 to TRBJ2-7, with a possible D match to TRBD2 (6 bases). The germline V gene encodes CDR1 LNHDA and CDR2 SQIVND (reference sequence). Trimming shortened V by 6 bases and J by 2 bases, and 17 bases separated the two germline ends. This CDR3 has 15 amino acids. The DNA of the CDR3 is TGTGCCAGTAGCCTGCGGGGAATAATTCCCTACGAGCAGTACTTC. Translation gives CASSLRGIIPYEQYF.

The chain couples TRBV19 to TRBJ2-1; 7 nucleotides agree with TRBD2. V gave up 5 bases and J gave up 2 bases; unmatched junction bases: 9. CDR1 and CDR2 (germline): LNHDA, SQIVND (reference sequence). CDR3 length: 16 residues. Here the CDR3 reads CASSRAGTTTYNEQFF. CDR3 nucleotides: TGTGCCAGTAGTCGCGCCGGGACTACCACCTACAATGAGCAGTTCTTC.

The chain couples TRBV5-1 to TRBJ2-4, with 8 bases aligning to TRBD2. The CDR3 length is 16 residues. The trim removed 4 bases at V and 6 bases at J, leaving 12 bases unmatched. Germline CDR1 reads SGHRS; CDR2 reads YFSETQ. CDR3 sequence: CASSPQETGGPNIQYF. CDR3 sequence (DNA): TGCGCCAGCAGCCCCCAGGAGACGGGAGGGCCAAACATTCAGTACTTC.

The rearrangement joins TRBV13 to TRBJ2-7; D perhaps matches TRBD1 (6 bases). This CDR3 is built from 16 residues. V gave up 4 bases and J gave up 3 bases, with 19 bases separating them. Looked up from germline, CDR1 is PRHDT and CDR2 is FYEKMQ (reference sequence). The chain's CDR3 is CASSSHETGLLYEQYV. The CDR3 DNA reads TGTGCCAGCAGCTCCCACGAGACAGGCCTCCTCTACGAGCAGTACGTC.

The CDR3: CASSLTGNTEAFF. The CDR3 DNA follows: TGTGCCAGCAGCTTAACGGGAAACACTGAAGCTTTCTTT. J is TRBJ1-1 and V is TRBV7-9; D remains ambiguous. V gave up 2 bases and J gave up 2 bases, with 6 bases separating them. Per germline, CDR1 SEHNR and CDR2 FQNEAQ (reference sequence). This CDR3 has 13 amino acids.

Only one count was recorded for this clone. The chain is built from TRBV7-8 and TRBJ2-3, with 8 positions matching TRBD1. Trimming removed 0 bases from V and 2 bases from J; junction bases left unmatched: 4. The CDR3 spans 16 residues. From germline, CDR1 is SGHVS and CDR2 FQNEAQ. CDR3 nucleotides: TGTGCCAGCAGCTTAGCAGGACAGGGTTTCACAGATACGCAGTATTTT. Translating gives CASSLAGQGFTDTQYF. Using reference TRBV7-8 and TRBJ2-3 for the parts outside the CDR3, the full variable domain is GAGVSQSPRYKVAKRGQDVALRCDPISGHVSLFWYQQALGQGPEFLTYFQNEAQLDKSGLPSDRFFAERPEGSVSTLKIQRTQQEDSAVYLCASSLAGQGFTDTQYFGPGTRLTVL.

The CDR3 sequence: CASSSGGSQETQYF. The CDR3 bases are TGTGCCAGTAGTAGCGGGGGGTCCCAAGAGACCCAGTACTTC. The V call is TRBV19, the J call TRBJ2-5, with 8 bases matching TRBD2. The V gene end was trimmed by 4 bases and the J gene end by 1 base; junction bases not matched to a gene: 2. Germline CDR1 is LNHDA and CDR2 is SQIVND (reference sequence). The length of the CDR3 is 14 residues.

This rearrangement joins TRBV7-9 to TRBJ2-6; possible D gene TRBD1, 6 bases. V gave up 2 bases and J gave up 7 bases, with 24 bases separating them. Germline CDR1 reads SEHNR; CDR2 reads FQNEAQ (reference sequence). The CDR3 runs 19 residues. This CDR3 is CASSLSIQGRGDIANVLTF. In DNA, the CDR3 is TGTGCCAGCAGCTTATCTATCCAGGGGAGAGGGGACATCGCCAACGTCCTGACTTTC.

The chain uses TRBV5-6 and TRBJ1-4; D not resolved. The V and J ends lost 1 base and 1 base respectively, with 14 bases between them. Germline lookup yields CDR1 SGHDT and CDR2 YYEEEE. The length of the CDR3 is 17 residues. CDR3 DNA: TGTGCCAGCAGCTTGAGCGGCAGCGCAAAAACTAATGAAAAACTGTTTTTT. It specifies CASSLSGSAKTNEKLFF. Based on the CDR3 plus reference TRBV5-6 and TRBJ1-4, the full variable domain is DAGVTQSPTHLIKTRGQQVTLRCSPKSGHDTVSWYQQALGQGPQFIFQYYEEEERQRGNFPDRFSGHQFPNYSSELNVNALLLGDSALYLCASSLSGSAKTNEKLFFGSGTQLSVL.

V is TRBV6-1 and J is TRBJ2-2; TRBD2 is a possible D gene (7 bases). V lost 8 bases, J lost 0 bases, and 16 bases lay in between. The CDR3 totals 16 residues. CDR1 is MNHNS, CDR2 SASEGT, per germline. The CDR3 bases are TGTGCCAGCCGTGCCGGGGGGCAGGCGAACACCGGGGAGCTGTTTTTT. Translating it yields CASRAGGQANTGELFF.

This chain connects TRBV11-3 to TRBJ1-1; no reliable D call. The V end lost 1 base, the J end lost 3 bases, and 6 bases lay between the germline ends. CDR3 length: 13 amino acids. The germline V gene has CDR1 SGHNT and CDR2 YENEEA. The CDR3 DNA is TGTGCCAGCAGCTTAGTTGCAGACACTGAAGCTTTCTTT. This sequence encodes CASSLVADTEAFF.

The chain links TRBV19 to TRBJ1-5, with D possibly being TRBD1 (5 bases). V lost 0 bases to trimming and J lost 4 bases, with 10 bases between them. Germline assignment: CDR1 LNHDA and CDR2 SQIVND (reference sequence). CDR3 length equals 15 residues. CDR3: CASSIDRRGNQPQHF. In nucleotides, the CDR3 is TGTGCCAGTAGTATAGATAGGCGGGGGAATCAGCCCCAGCATTTT.

This chain links TRBV19 with TRBJ2-1; 10 bases agree with TRBD2. CDR1 LNHDA and CDR2 SQIVND come from the germline V gene (reference sequence). CDR3 length: 15 amino acids. Trimming took 5 bases from V and 0 from J; bases not matched to a gene: 1. CDR3 sequence reads: CASSGLAASYNEQFF. The CDR3 DNA is TGTGCCAGTAGTGGACTAGCGGCCTCCTACAATGAGCAGTTCTTC. Based on the CDR3 plus reference TRBV19 and TRBJ2-1, the full variable domain is DGGITQSPKYLFRKEGQNVTLSCEQNLNHDAMYWYRQDPGQGLRLIYYSQIVNDFQKGDIAEGYSVSREKKESFPLTVTSAQKNPTAFYLCASSGLAASYNEQFFGPGTRLTVL.

J is TRBJ2-7 and V is TRBV6-1; 7 bases are a match to TRBD1. The CDR3 is 14 amino acids. CDR1 and CDR2 from the germline V gene are MNHNS and SASEGT. J lost 4 bases, V lost 6 bases, and 9 bases had no gene match. CDR3 sequence (DNA): TGTGCCAGCAGGCCCGGGACAGCCCTTTACGAGCAGTACGTC. It yields the protein CASRPGTALYEQYV.

The rearrangement joins TRBV18 to TRBJ1-2; D is perhaps TRBD1 (6 bases). The CDR3 has 15 residues. V was shortened by 0 bases and J by 2 bases, with 10 bases between the two germline ends. The germline V gene encodes CDR1 KGHSH and CDR2 LQKENI. CDR3 nucleotides: TGTGCCAGCTCACCACCGTCAGGGGCAAACTATGGCTACACCTTC. It translates to CASSPPSGANYGYTF.

In the case of this clone: This sample includes further DNA sequences coding for the same CDR3. The rearrangement joins TRBV29-1 to TRBJ2-1; the D gene is possibly TRBD1 (5 bases). Trimming took 8 bases from V and 2 from J, leaving 16 bases between them. This CDR3 has 14 residues. CDR1 SQVTM and CDR2 ANQGSEA come from the germline V gene. CDR3 loop: CSTDQGGAYNEQFF. The CDR3 DNA reads TGCAGCACCGACCAGGGTGGGGCCTACAATGAGCAGTTCTTC.

The V and J genes are TRBV27 and TRBJ2-7; D perhaps matches TRBD1 (5 bases). CDR3 length: 15 residues. Trimming left V 4 bases short and J 6 bases short, with 19 bases between. From germline, CDR1 is MNHEY and CDR2 SMNVEV (reference sequence). The CDR3 sequence is CASSSRQGRNGEQYV. CDR3 bases: TGTGCCAGCAGTTCCCGGCAGGGCCGGAATGGCGAGCAGTACGTC.

This clone turned up a few times. The chain uses TRBV23-1 and TRBJ2-7, with D perhaps matching TRBD2 (6 bases). TRBV23-1 is an ORF, and what it does is uncertain. V lost 10 bases and J lost 6, with 19 bases in between. The length of the CDR3 is 13 residues. CDR3 protein: CATIGTLSGEQYV. Here the CDR3 DNA reads TGCGCCACCATAGGGACCCTTAGCGGCGAGCAGTACGTC.

This rearrangement joins TRBV18 to TRBJ2-1; 10 bases fit TRBD2. CDR1 KGHSH and CDR2 LQKENI come from the germline V gene. Trimming cost V 2 bases and J 0 bases; bases outside gene matches: 13. The CDR3 sequence is 20 residues long. The CDR3 DNA reads as TGTGCCAGCTCACCAAGGTTGCCTAGCGGGAGCGAGAGCTCCTACAATGAGCAGTTCTTC. Translating it yields CASSPRLPSGSESSYNEQFF.